This TCR beta chain was captured by sequencing in a study of T cells in Graves' hyperthyroidism and ophthalmopathy. There were TCR beta CDR3 regions amplified from RNA transcripts. The TCR CDR3 was amplified in a first-round RT-PCR using the HTBI primer set. Via MiXCR, TCRdb re-called the multiplex PCR reads, giving one row per CDR3 protein. This sample carries a few hundred thousand distinct CDR3 sequences, roughly 15% of them seen once, and the ten largest clones take about 15%. Germline assignment: CDR1 MGHRA and CDR2 YSYEKL. The CDR3 has 13 residues. This clonotype appeared many times. The germline gene is not matched at one end of the junction; a read error may be the cause.

The sequenced material came from blood. The chain recombines TRBV4-1 with TRBJ2-3, with D hard to call. This TCR came from a woman between 35 and 50 years old with Graves' hyperthyroidism. This CDR3 reads CASSQLGTDTQYF. In nucleotides, the CDR3 is TGTGCCAGCAGCCAGTTGGGGACAGATACGCAGTATTTT.